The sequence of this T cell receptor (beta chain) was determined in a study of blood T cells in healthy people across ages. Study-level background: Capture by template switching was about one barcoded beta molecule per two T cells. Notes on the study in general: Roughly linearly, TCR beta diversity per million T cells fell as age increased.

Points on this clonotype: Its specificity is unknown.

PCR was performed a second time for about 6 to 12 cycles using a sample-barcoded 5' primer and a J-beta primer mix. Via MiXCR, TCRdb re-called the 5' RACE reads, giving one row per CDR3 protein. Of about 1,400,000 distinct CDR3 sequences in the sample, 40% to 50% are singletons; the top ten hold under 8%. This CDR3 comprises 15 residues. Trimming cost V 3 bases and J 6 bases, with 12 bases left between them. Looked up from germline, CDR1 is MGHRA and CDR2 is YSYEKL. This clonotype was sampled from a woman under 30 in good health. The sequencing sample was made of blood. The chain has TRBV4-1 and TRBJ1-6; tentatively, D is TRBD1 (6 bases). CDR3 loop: CASSQVQGSNSPLHF. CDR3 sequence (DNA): TGCGCCAGCAGCCAGGTCCAGGGGAGTAATTCACCCCTCCACTTT.